This TCR beta chain was sequenced during a study of blood T cell repertoires in COVID-19. Study-wide background: COVID-19 samples from acute and convalescent phases originated in the United States, Italy and Spain. PBMCs, B-cell-depleted T cells, or T cells provided the cDNA or gDNA that made up the material.

Germline CDR1 DFQATT, CDR2 SNEGSKA (reference sequence). The CDR3 has 12 amino acids. Trimming stripped 3 bases from V and 10 bases from J, with 15 bases between. Per the original data handling: Reference gene primer amplification gave nucleated cell count estimates. Sequencing used immunoSEQ multiplex PCR; TCRdb keeps in-frame clones, though not all of them. The V and J calls and clone size are taken from that table; D and trimming were inferred from the DNA. The table includes roughly 260,000 clones, more than 70% detected once. This clonotype was obtained from a woman between 40 and 50 years old who had recovered from COVID-19. The chain joins TRBV20-1 to TRBJ1-2, with D perhaps matching TRBD1 (5 bases). Sample: peripheral blood. The CDR3 coding sequence is TGCAGTGCTAGTTTAGGCAGGGACTACTACACCTTC. Translating gives CSASLGRDYYTF.